This record covers a single T cell receptor (beta chain). This clone has only one observation. Which antigen it targets is not known. No much larger clonotype is one base removed from it; base qualities were not supplied. This entry is derived from a study of blood T cell repertoires in COVID-19 (dated by TCRdb to about 2020). As for the study more broadly: The collaborator samples originated in the United States, Italy and Spain and spanned the acute and convalescent phases of COVID-19. The samples were drawn from two sources: the first 160 participants of the ongoing ImmuneRACE study, and fewer than 1,500 subjects contributed by 6 global collaborators. The material from the prospective study consisted of cDNA or gDNA derived from T cells, B-cell-depleted T cells, or PBMCs. Where HLA class I and class II types were available, the types were taken from metadata supplied by the sample provider, not from assay-based typing. Nearly every sample came with metadata listing a de-identified subject ID, COVID-19 status, age in years and sex. Subjects who had been exposed to COVID-19, were actively infected with it, or had recovered from it provided the deeply sampled blood TCRbeta repertoires that made up the dataset. The repertoires were made available in a free public database intended to serve as a resource for research on the immune response to SARS-CoV-2. Results and caveats for the whole study, not just this receptor: How much clinical and demographic metadata was included differed by source and by participant, and the metadata was provided uncurated.

The immunoSEQ Assay, a bias-controlled multiplex PCR, was used to amplify TCRbeta CDR3 regions from genomic DNA. In the original analysis: Nucleated cell counts per sample were estimated from amplification of reference gene primers within the assay. Sequence reads were collapsed and filtered to measure the absolute abundance of every unique TCRbeta CDR3 rearrangement. Productive Simpson clonality was computed per sample as the square root of Simpson's diversity index over productive rearrangements. TCRdb holds this immuneACCESS table with in-frame rearrangements only. Some clones are missing; in checked studies, unresolved V genes explain under half, and the rest has no known cause. Clone size and the V and J calls come from that table; the DNA yielded D and trimming. Across this sample there are about 230,000 clones, with roughly 82% seen only once. 1.4% of the sample is in the top ten clones. Another Seattle source contributed samples from volunteer blood donors who had recovered from COVID-19. Collaborating institutions collected whole blood in K2EDTA tubes following their own protocols. For TCRbeta analysis, collaborators shipped samples as frozen whole blood, isolated PBMCs, or DNA extracted from either of those sample types.

The cysteine opens and the phenylalanine closes a CDR3 of 18 amino acids. Only the CDR3 region is kept as DNA, spanning 54 bases read in frame from base 1. Via the germline V gene, CDR1 is ENHRY and CDR2 SYGVKD. Trimming removed 0 bases from V and 0 bases from J, leaving 15 bases between the germline ends. This sequence was found in a woman aged 40 to 50 who had recovered from COVID-19. What was sequenced was peripheral blood. The rearrangement combines TRBV10-3 with TRBJ1-5; a weak D assignment points to TRBD1 (6 bases agree). The CDR3 sequence is CAISESNQGGASNQPQHF. The sequenced DNA: TGTGCCATCAGTGAGTCGAACCAAGGGGGAGCTAGCAATCAGCCCCAGCATTTT.